This is a list of T cell receptor beta chains from one sample in a study of blood T cell repertoires in COVID-19. Sequencing used immunoSEQ multiplex PCR; TCRdb keeps in-frame clones, though not all of them. The data contain 96,000 or so clones, around nine tenths of them singletons. Input material: peripheral blood. Source of these receptors: a man aged 55 to 70 with acute or convalescent COVID-19. CDR3s include the opening cysteine and the closing phenylalanine or tryptophan. Some rows mark clone size as missing; the rest say once, few, many or name a class of expanded clone.

j_call: TRBJ1-4
v_call: TRBV27
clone_size: NA
cdr3_aa: CASSLRDTNEKLFF

j_call: TRBJ2-2
v_call: TRBV9
clone_size: NA
cdr3_aa: CASSVTPGTRGTGELFF

j_call: TRBJ2-5
v_call: TRBV28
clone_size: NA
cdr3_aa: CASSLRLAGVGETQYF

j_call: TRBJ1-5
v_call: TRBV28
clone_size: NA
cdr3_aa: CASSSDLEDYQPQHF

j_call: TRBJ1-2
v_call: TRBV28
clone_size: once
cdr3_aa: CASSATGGGYTF

j_call: TRBJ2-5
v_call: TRBV13
clone_size: NA
cdr3_aa: CASSSMHDRSGTQYF

j_call: TRBJ1-2
v_call: TRBV6-6
clone_size: NA
cdr3_aa: CASSSTQGQGGYGYTF

j_call: TRBJ2-5
v_call: TRBV19
clone_size: once
cdr3_aa: CASSIGGTYQETQYF

j_call: TRBJ2-7
v_call: TRBV10-1
clone_size: few
cdr3_aa: CASSDPGVGAYEQYF

j_call: TRBJ2-7
v_call: TRBV3-1/TRBV3-2
clone_size: NA
cdr3_aa: CASSQAHLAGVYEQYF

j_call: TRBJ2-3
v_call: TRBV4-3
clone_size: NA
cdr3_aa: CASSQRTSGIADTQYF

j_call: TRBJ2-7
v_call: TRBV28
clone_size: NA
cdr3_aa: CATQGQATYEQYF

j_call: TRBJ2-1
v_call: TRBV6-5
clone_size: NA
cdr3_aa: CASTVDNEQFF

j_call: TRBJ2-6
v_call: TRBV5-1
clone_size: NA
cdr3_aa: CASSLAGTGGGANVLTF

j_call: TRBJ1-1
v_call: TRBV3-1/TRBV3-2
clone_size: NA
cdr3_aa: CASSRGFLNTEAFF

j_call: TRBJ2-6
v_call: TRBV3-1/TRBV3-2
clone_size: NA
cdr3_aa: CASSRAGVSGANVLTF

j_call: TRBJ1-1
v_call: TRBV7-6
clone_size: NA
cdr3_aa: CASSPNSGGVNTEAFF

j_call: TRBJ2-7
v_call: TRBV7-2
clone_size: NA
cdr3_aa: CASSYGLPAEQYF

j_call: TRBJ2-7
v_call: TRBV10-3
clone_size: once
cdr3_aa: CAISTGTYEQYF

j_call: TRBJ1-5
v_call: TRBV6-2/TRBV6-3
clone_size: NA
cdr3_aa: CASSLQGGNQPQHF

j_call: TRBJ2-1
v_call: TRBV7-9
clone_size: NA
cdr3_aa: CASSVGQLIYNEQFF

j_call: TRBJ2-3
v_call: TRBV6-6
clone_size: NA
cdr3_aa: CASSYVGGRGADTQYF

j_call: TRBJ1-5
v_call: TRBV27
clone_size: NA
cdr3_aa: CASKNRDSHSNQPQHF

j_call: TRBJ1-1
v_call: TRBV5-1
clone_size: NA
cdr3_aa: CASSLGGGWPEAFF

j_call: TRBJ1-1
v_call: TRBV29-1
clone_size: once
cdr3_aa: CSVGGGMVTEAFF

j_call: TRBJ2-7
v_call: TRBV9
clone_size: NA
cdr3_aa: CASSFEGGTSYDEQYF

j_call: TRBJ2-2
v_call: TRBV19
clone_size: NA
cdr3_aa: CASSAVAVTNTGELFF

j_call: TRBJ1-5
v_call: TRBV12-5
clone_size: NA
cdr3_aa: CASGPGGAGQPQHF

j_call: TRBJ2-3
v_call: TRBV29-1
clone_size: NA
cdr3_aa: CSVEDRLARADTQYF

j_call: TRBJ1-6
v_call: TRBV2
clone_size: NA
cdr3_aa: CASSEVQGALSPLHF

j_call: TRBJ1-5
v_call: TRBV6-1
clone_size: once
cdr3_aa: CASSEGLGGQGAHQPQHF

j_call: TRBJ2-3
v_call: TRBV4-1
clone_size: NA
cdr3_aa: CASSPRDRENTDTQYF

j_call: TRBJ2-2
v_call: TRBV18
clone_size: NA
cdr3_aa: CASSPIAAGAGTGELFF

j_call: TRBJ1-5
v_call: TRBV7-2
clone_size: NA
cdr3_aa: CASSFKGQGQPQHF

j_call: TRBJ1-5
v_call: TRBV5-8
clone_size: NA
cdr3_aa: CASSPTHQPQHF

j_call: TRBJ2-2
v_call: TRBV11-3
clone_size: NA
cdr3_aa: CASSHKGRASGNGELFF

j_call: TRBJ1-5
v_call: TRBV5-1
clone_size: NA
cdr3_aa: CASSLGSSTYSNQPQHF

j_call: TRBJ1-2
v_call: TRBV7-8
clone_size: NA
cdr3_aa: CASSSGASYGYTF

j_call: TRBJ2-7
v_call: TRBV28
clone_size: NA
cdr3_aa: CASSSPGTASYEQYF

j_call: TRBJ1-6
v_call: TRBV24-1
clone_size: NA
cdr3_aa: CATSETGSDSPLHF

j_call: TRBJ1-1
v_call: TRBV3-1/TRBV3-2
clone_size: NA
cdr3_aa: CASSQVGADTEAFF

j_call: TRBJ2-7
v_call: TRBV2
clone_size: NA
cdr3_aa: CASSSQGEQYF

j_call: TRBJ2-1
v_call: TRBV5-6
clone_size: once
cdr3_aa: CASSMRSQAYNEQFF

j_call: TRBJ2-3
v_call: TRBV10-3
clone_size: NA
cdr3_aa: CAISSGLRTDTQYF

j_call: TRBJ2-2
v_call: TRBV19
clone_size: NA
cdr3_aa: CASSNRNRDAGELFF

j_call: TRBJ2-1
v_call: TRBV27
clone_size: NA
cdr3_aa: CASSSVGDEQFF

j_call: TRBJ1-1
v_call: TRBV5-1
clone_size: NA
cdr3_aa: CASSLGTAPPFF

j_call: TRBJ2-6
v_call: TRBV19
clone_size: once
cdr3_aa: CASRGQGAISGANVLTF